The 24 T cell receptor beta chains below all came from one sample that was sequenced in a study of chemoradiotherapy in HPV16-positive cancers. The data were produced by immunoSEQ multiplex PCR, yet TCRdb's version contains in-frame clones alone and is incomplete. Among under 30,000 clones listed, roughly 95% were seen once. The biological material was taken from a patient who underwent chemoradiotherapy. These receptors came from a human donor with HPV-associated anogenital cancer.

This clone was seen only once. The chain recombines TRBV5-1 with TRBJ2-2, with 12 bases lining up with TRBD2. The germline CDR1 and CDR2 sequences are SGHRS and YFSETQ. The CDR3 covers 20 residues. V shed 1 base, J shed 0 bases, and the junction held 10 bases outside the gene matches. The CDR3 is CASSLTGQGLAGPNTGELFF. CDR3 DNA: TGCGCCAGCAGCTTGACGGGACAGGGACTAGCGGGCCCGAACACCGGGGAGCTGTTTTTT.

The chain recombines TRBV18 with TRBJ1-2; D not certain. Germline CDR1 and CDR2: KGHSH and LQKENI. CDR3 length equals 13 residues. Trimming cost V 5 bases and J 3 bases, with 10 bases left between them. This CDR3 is CASSDGRDYGYTF. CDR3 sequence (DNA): TGTGCCAGCTCAGACGGCCGTGACTATGGCTACACCTTC.

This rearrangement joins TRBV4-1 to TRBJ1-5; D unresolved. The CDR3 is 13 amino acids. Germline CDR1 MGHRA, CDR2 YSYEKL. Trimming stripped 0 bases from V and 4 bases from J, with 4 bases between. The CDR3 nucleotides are TGCGCCAGCAGCCAAGACCATAATCAGCCCCAGCATTTT. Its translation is CASSQDHNQPQHF.

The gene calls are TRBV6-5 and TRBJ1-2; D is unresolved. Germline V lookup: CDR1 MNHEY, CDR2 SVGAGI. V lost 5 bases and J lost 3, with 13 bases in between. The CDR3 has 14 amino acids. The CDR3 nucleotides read TGTGCCAGCAGTAAGGACGGACCCTACTATGGCTACACCTTC. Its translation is CASSKDGPYYGYTF.

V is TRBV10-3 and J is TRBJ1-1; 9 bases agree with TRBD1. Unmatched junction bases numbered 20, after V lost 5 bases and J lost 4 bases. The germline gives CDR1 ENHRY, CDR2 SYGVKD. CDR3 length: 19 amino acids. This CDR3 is CAISWLGRTGGAGRTEAFF. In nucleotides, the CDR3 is TGTGCCATCAGTTGGCTCGGACGAACAGGGGGCGCGGGGCGCACTGAAGCTTTCTTT.

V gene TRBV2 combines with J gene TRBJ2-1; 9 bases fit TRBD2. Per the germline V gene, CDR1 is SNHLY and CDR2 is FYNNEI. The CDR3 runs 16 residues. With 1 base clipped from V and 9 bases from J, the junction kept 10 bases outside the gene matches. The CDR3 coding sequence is TGTGCCAGCAGTGAAGGGGGTAGCGGGAGAGGGAGTGAGCAGTTCTTC. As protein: CASSEGGSGRGSEQFF.

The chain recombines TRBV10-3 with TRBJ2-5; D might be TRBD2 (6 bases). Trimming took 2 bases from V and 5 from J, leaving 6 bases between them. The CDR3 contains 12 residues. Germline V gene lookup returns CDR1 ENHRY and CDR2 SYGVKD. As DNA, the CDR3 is TGTGCCATCAGTGAGGGGGGGGAGACCCAGTACTTC. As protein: CAISEGGETQYF.

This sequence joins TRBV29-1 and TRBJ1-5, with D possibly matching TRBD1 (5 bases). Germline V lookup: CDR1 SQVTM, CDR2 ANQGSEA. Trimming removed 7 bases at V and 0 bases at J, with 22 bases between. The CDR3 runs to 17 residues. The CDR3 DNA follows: TGCAGCGGTCTCCCGCCGGGACGGATTTATAGCAATCAGCCCCAGCATTTT. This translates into CSGLPPGRIYSNQPQHF. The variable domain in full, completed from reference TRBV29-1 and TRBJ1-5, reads SAVISQKPSRDICQRGTSLTIQCQVDSQVTMMFWYRQQPGQSLTLIATANQGSEATYESGFVIDKFPISRPNLTFSTLTVSNMSPEDSSIYLCSGLPPGRIYSNQPQHFGDGTRLSIL.

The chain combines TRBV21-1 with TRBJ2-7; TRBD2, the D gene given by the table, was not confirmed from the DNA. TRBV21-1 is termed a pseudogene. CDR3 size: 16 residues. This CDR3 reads CASSKARGGPLYEQYF. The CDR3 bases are TGTGCCAGCAGCAAAGCGCGGGGGGGCCCCCTCTACGAGCAGTACTTC.

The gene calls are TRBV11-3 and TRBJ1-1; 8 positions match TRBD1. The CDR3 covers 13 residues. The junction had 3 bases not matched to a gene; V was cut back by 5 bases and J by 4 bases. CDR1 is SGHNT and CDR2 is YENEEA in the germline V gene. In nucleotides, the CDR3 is TGTGCCAGCAGCAGGGGGACAGGCACTGAAGCTTTCTTT. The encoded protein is CASSRGTGTEAFF.

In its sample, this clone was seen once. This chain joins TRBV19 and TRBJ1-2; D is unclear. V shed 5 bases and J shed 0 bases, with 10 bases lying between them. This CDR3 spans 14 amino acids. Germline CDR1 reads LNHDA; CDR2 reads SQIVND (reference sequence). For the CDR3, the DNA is TGTGCCAGTAGTGTAGTGGGGACTAACTATGGCTACACCTTC. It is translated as CASSVVGTNYGYTF.

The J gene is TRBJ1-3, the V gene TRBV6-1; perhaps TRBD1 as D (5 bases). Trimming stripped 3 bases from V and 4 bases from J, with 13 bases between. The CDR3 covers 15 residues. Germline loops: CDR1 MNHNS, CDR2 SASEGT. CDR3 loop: CASSEGGRVGNTIYF. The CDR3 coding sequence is TGTGCCAGCAGTGAGGGCGGCAGGGTCGGAAACACCATATATTTT.

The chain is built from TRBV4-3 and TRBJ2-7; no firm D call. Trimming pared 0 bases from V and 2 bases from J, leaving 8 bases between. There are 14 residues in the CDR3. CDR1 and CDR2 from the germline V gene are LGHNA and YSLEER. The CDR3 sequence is CASSQDWDTYEQYF. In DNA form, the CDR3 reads TGCGCCAGCAGCCAAGATTGGGATACCTACGAGCAGTACTTC.

In nucleotides, the CDR3 is TGCGCCAGCAGCTTTATGACTAGCGGGGAAGAGACCCAGTACTTC. Encoded protein: CASSFMTSGEETQYF. The chain couples TRBV5-1 to TRBJ2-5; TRBD2 aligns across 11 bases. V lost 2 bases, J lost 3 bases, and 3 bases stayed unmatched. This CDR3 is built from 15 residues. Germline V gene data show CDR1 as SGHRS and CDR2 as YFSETQ.

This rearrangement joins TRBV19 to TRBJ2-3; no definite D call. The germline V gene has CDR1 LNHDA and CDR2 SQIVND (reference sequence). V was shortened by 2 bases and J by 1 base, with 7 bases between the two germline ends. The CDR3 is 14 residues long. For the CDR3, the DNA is TGTGCCAGTAGTATAAGTACAGGCACAGATACGCAGTATTTT. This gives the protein CASSISTGTDTQYF. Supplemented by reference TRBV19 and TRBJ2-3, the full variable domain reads DGGITQSPKYLFRKEGQNVTLSCEQNLNHDAMYWYRQDPGQGLRLIYYSQIVNDFQKGDIAEGYSVSREKKESFPLTVTSAQKNPTAFYLCASSISTGTDTQYFGPGTRLTVL.

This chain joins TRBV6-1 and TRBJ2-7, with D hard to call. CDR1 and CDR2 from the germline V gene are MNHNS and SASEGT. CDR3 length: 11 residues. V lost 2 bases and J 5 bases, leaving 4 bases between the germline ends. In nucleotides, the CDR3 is TGTGCCAGCAGTGAATGGAACGAGCAGTACTTC. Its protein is CASSEWNEQYF.

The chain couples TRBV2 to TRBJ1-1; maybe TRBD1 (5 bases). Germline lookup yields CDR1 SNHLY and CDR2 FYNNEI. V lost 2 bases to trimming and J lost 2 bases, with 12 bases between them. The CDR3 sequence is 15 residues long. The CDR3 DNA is TGTGCCAGCAGTGAATACGGCCAGGGTAACACTGAAGCTTTCTTT. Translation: CASSEYGQGNTEAFF. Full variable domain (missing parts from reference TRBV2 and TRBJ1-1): EPEVTQTPSHQVTQMGQEVILRCVPISNHLYFYWYRQILGQKVEFLVSFYNNEISEKSEIFDDQFSVERPDGSNFTLKIRSTKLEDSAMYFCASSEYGQGNTEAFFGQGTRLTVV.

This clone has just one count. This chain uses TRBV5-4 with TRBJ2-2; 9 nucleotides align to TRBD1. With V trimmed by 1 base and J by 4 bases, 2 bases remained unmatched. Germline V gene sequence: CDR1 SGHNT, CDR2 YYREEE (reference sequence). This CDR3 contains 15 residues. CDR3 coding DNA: TGTGCCAGCAGCTTGCGACAGGGGGTCACCGGGGAGCTGTTTTTT. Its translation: CASSLRQGVTGELFF.

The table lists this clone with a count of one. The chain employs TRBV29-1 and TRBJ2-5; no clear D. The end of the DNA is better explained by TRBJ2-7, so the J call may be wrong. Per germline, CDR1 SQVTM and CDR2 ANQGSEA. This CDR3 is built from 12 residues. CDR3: CSVEDLGYEQYF. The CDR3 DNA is TGCAGCGTTGAAGATCTGGGGTACGAGCAGTACTTC.

The CDR3 sequence is CASSRRQFNYGYTF. CDR3 in DNA: TGTGCCAGCAGCCGCCGACAGTTTAACTATGGCTACACCTTC. This chain connects TRBV7-4 to TRBJ1-2; the D gene is possibly TRBD1 (5 bases). Trimming cost V 5 bases and J 1 base, with 11 bases left between them. This CDR3 has 14 amino acids. The germline gives CDR1 SGHVT, CDR2 SQSDAQ.

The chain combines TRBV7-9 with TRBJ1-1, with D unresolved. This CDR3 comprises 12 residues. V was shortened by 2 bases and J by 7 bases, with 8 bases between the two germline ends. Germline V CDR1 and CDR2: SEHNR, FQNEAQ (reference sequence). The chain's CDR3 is CASSLLVFEAFF. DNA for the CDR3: TGTGCCAGCAGCTTATTGGTGTTTGAAGCTTTCTTT.

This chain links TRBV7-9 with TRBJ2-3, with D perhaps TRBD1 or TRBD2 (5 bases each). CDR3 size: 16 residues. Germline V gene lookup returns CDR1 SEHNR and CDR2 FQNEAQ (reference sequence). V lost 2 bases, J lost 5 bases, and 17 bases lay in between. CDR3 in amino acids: CASSLFGGTMIDTQYF. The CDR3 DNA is TGTGCCAGCAGCTTATTTGGGGGTACAATGATAGATACGCAGTATTTT. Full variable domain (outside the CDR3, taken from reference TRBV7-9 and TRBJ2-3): DTGVSQNPRHKITKRGQNVTFRCDPISEHNRLYWYRQTLGQGPEFLTYFQNEAQLEKSRLLSDRFSAERPKGSFSTLEIQRTEQGDSAMYLCASSLFGGTMIDTQYFGPGTRLTVL.

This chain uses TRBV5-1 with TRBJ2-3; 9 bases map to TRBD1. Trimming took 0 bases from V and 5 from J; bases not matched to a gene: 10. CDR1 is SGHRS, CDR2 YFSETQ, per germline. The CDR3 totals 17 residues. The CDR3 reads CASSLAPQGAYRDTQYF. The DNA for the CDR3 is TGCGCCAGCAGCTTGGCCCCACAGGGGGCTTACAGAGATACGCAGTATTTT.

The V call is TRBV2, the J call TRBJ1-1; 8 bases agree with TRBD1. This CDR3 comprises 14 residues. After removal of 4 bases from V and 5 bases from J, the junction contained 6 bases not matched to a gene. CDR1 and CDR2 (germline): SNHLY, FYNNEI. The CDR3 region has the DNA TGTGCCAGCAGTGGAAACAGGGGGGGAACTGAAGCTTTCTTT. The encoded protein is CASSGNRGGTEAFF.